The rows below give T cell receptor beta chains drawn from one sample of a study of blood T cell repertoires in COVID-19. Produced via immunoSEQ multiplex PCR; TCRdb's table is partial and in-frame only. The sample has fewer than 60,000 clones, about nine tenths seen once. The source material was peripheral blood. These receptors originate from a human donor with acute or convalescent COVID-19. The donor label of this sample is uncertain. Both conserved end residues are part of each CDR3. Each record gives: CDR3 length, J gene, clone size, V gene, D gene, CDR3 DNA, CDR3 protein. D genes are given only for firm matches. Where a row states a size, it is once, few, many or the class of an expanded clone; other rows omit it.

15 | TRBJ2-5 | - | TRBV19 | - | TGTGCCAGTAGTATAGTAAAGGGGAGCGGGGAGACCCAGTACTTC | CASSIVKGSGETQYF
14 | TRBJ1-4 | - | TRBV18 | - | TGTGCCAGCTCACCAGGGGCCGATAATGAAAAACTGTTTTTT | CASSPGADNEKLFF
14 | TRBJ1-4 | - | TRBV5-4 | - | TGTGCCAGCAGCCCCTCAGGGAATAATGAAAAACTGTTTTTT | CASSPSGNNEKLFF
15 | TRBJ2-5 | - | TRBV7-8 | TRBD1 | TGTGCCAGCAGCTCCGGACAGGGCTACCAAGAGACCCAGTACTTC | CASSSGQGYQETQYF
14 | TRBJ1-2 | once | TRBV27 | - | TGTGCCAGCAGTGCGGACACAACTAACTATGGCTACACCTTC | CASSADTTNYGYTF
14 | TRBJ2-1 | - | TRBV29-1 | - | TGCAGCGTTGGGAGCGGAAGGGCCAGAAATGAGCAGTTCTTC | CSVGSGRARNEQFF
15 | TRBJ2-3 | - | TRBV2 | TRBD1 | TGTGCCAGTTCGCCTCGGACAGGGGGCACAGATACGCAGTATTTT | CASSPRTGGTDTQYF
15 | TRBJ1-3 | - | TRBV30 | - | TGTGCCTGGAGTCGATCCGCGACACGTGGAAACACCATATATTTT | CAWSRSATRGNTIYF
17 | TRBJ2-1 | - | TRBV7-9 | - | TGTGCCAGCAGCTTAGGGTCGATCCTCATACACGGGAATGAGCAGTTCTTC | CASSLGSILIHGNEQFF
15 | TRBJ2-7 | - | TRBV5-1 | - | TGCGCCAGCAGCTTGGTTGGGTCCGCACCGGGCGAGCAGTACTTC | CASSLVGSAPGEQYF
14 | TRBJ2-1 | - | TRBV5-6 | - | TGTGCCAGCAGCCCAGAGGGCTCCTACAATGAGCAGTTCTTC | CASSPEGSYNEQFF
16 | TRBJ1-4 | once | TRBV18 | TRBD1 | TGTGCTACGTCCCGGGACAGGGGACTTATTAATGAAAAACTGTTTTTT | CATSRDRGLINEKLFF
14 | TRBJ1-5 | - | TRBV24-1 | - | TGTGCCACCAGTTCCCACGGGAGCAATCAGCCCCAGCATTTT | CATSSHGSNQPQHF
14 | TRBJ1-1 | - | TRBV7-9 | - | TGTGCCAGCATCCGACAAGACATAAGATCTGAAGCTTTCTTT | CASIRQDIRSEAFF
13 | TRBJ1-2 | once | TRBV30 | - | TGTGCCTGGGCCGGTTACCGCCGAAATGGCTACACCTTC | CAWAGYRRNGYTF
18 | TRBJ1-5 | - | TRBV20-1 | - | TGCAGTGCTAGTCCCCATCGAGGGGGTAATATTGTCGATCAGCCCCAGCATTTT | CSASPHRGGNIVDQPQHF
16 | TRBJ2-1 | - | TRBV5-1 | TRBD2 | TGCGCCAGCAGCCGAGGAGCGGGGCGCTCCTACAATGAGCAGTTCTTC | CASSRGAGRSYNEQFF
16 | TRBJ2-5 | - | TRBV5-1 | - | TGCGCCAGCAGCCGAAGCATGGGGTCAGGGGAAGAGACCCAGTACTTC | CASSRSMGSGEETQYF
14 | TRBJ1-1 | - | TRBV6-5 | - | TGTGCCAGCAGTCGGATGGGGGGGAACACTGAAGCTTTCTTT | CASSRMGGNTEAFF
15 | TRBJ1-2 | - | TRBV28 | - | TGTGCCAGCACCCCCCGAGGAGGGGAAAACTATGGCTACACCTTC | CASTPRGGENYGYTF
15 | TRBJ1-4 | - | TRBV28 | TRBD1 | TGTGCCAGCAGTTTAGGGGACAGAAACAATGAAAAACTGTTTTTT | CASSLGDRNNEKLFF
15 | TRBJ2-5 | - | TRBV30 | - | TGTGCCTGGAGTCCGAGACTAACCTTACAAGAGACCCAGTACTTC | CAWSPRLTLQETQYF
11 | TRBJ2-1 | - | TRBV5-1 | - | TGCGCCAGCAACAGGGCAAATGAGCAGTTCTTC | CASNRANEQFF
15 | TRBJ1-2 | - | TRBV6-5 | TRBD1 | TGTGCCAGCAGCGTAGATACAGGGGGTCCCTATGGCTACACCTTC | CASSVDTGGPYGYTF
16 | TRBJ1-2 | - | TRBV6-2/TRBV6-3 | TRBD1 | TGTGCCAGCAGTCCGGGACAGGGTCACTATAACTATGGCTACACCTTC | CASSPGQGHYNYGYTF
13 | TRBJ2-5 | - | TRBV6-1 | - | TGTGCCAGCAGTGAACAGCTCCGCGGAACCCAGTACTTC | CASSEQLRGTQYF
14 | TRBJ2-7 | - | TRBV5-1 | - | TGCGCCAGCAGCTGGACACAGGGATACTCCGAGCAGTACTTC | CASSWTQGYSEQYF
17 | TRBJ2-7 | once | TRBV7-2 | TRBD2 | TGTGCCAGCAGCTTAGCGCGCACTAGCGGGAGCTACTACGAGCAGTACTTC | CASSLARTSGSYYEQYF
13 | TRBJ1-1 | - | TRBV6-5 | - | TGTGCCAGCAGCCAGACAGGGAACACTGAAGCTTTCTTT | CASSQTGNTEAFF
15 | TRBJ2-2 | - | TRBV7-8 | TRBD2 | TGTGCCAGCAGCTTGCGGCGGGGGGACACCGGGGAGCTGTTTTTT | CASSLRRGDTGELFF
14 | TRBJ2-3 | - | TRBV10-3 | - | TGTGCCATCAGTGAGCAGATGGGGGGGCGTACGCAGTATTTT | CAISEQMGGRTQYF
15 | TRBJ2-7 | few | TRBV11-2 | TRBD1 | TGTGCCAGCAGCTTACCTTGGGACAGATCCTACGAGCAGTACTTC | CASSLPWDRSYEQYF
15 | TRBJ2-5 | - | TRBV5-1 | TRBD1 | TGCGCCAGCAGCCGAGACAGGGACATCCAAGAGACCCAGTACTTC | CASSRDRDIQETQYF
15 | TRBJ2-1 | - | TRBV27 | TRBD2 | TGTGCCAGCAGTCAGACTAGCCGAGCCTACAATGAGCAGTTCTTC | CASSQTSRAYNEQFF
16 | TRBJ1-2 | once | TRBV24-1 | - | TGTGCCACCAGTGATTCCCCTGCGGGGGCGAACTATGGCTACACCTTC | CATSDSPAGANYGYTF
13 | TRBJ1-2 | - | TRBV30 | - | TGTGCCTGGACCTTGGGGGCTGGCTATGGCTACACCTTC | CAWTLGAGYGYTF
13 | TRBJ1-5 | few | TRBV27 | - | TGTGCCAGCAGTTTACGGGGTCATCAGCCCCAGCATTTT | CASSLRGHQPQHF